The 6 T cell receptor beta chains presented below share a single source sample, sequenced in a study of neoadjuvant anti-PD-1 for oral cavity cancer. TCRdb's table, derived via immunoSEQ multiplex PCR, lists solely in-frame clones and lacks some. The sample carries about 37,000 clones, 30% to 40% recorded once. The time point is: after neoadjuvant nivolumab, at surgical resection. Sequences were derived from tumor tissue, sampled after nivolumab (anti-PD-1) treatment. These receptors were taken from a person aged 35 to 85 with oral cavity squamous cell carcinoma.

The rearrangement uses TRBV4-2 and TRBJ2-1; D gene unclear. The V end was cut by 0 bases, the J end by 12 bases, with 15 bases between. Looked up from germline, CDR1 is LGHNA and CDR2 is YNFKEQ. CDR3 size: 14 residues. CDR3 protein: CASSQDDPRWGQFF. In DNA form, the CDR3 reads TGTGCCAGCAGCCAAGATGACCCGAGGTGGGGGCAGTTCTTC.

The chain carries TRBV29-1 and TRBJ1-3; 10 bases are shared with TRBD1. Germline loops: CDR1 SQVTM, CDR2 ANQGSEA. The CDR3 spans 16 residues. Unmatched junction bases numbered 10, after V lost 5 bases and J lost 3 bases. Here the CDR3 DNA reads TGCAGCGTTACCATTGACAGGGGGCTAATTGGAAACACCATATATTTT. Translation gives CSVTIDRGLIGNTIYF. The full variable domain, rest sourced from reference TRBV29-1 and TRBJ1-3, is SAVISQKPSRDICQRGTSLTIQCQVDSQVTMMFWYRQQPGQSLTLIATANQGSEATYESGFVIDKFPISRPNLTFSTLTVSNMSPEDSSIYLCSVTIDRGLIGNTIYFGEGSWLTVV.

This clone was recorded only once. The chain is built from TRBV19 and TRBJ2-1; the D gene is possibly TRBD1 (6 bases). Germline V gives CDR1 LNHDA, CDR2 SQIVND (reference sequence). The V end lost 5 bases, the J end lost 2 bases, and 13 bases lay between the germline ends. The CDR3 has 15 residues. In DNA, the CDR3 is TGTGCCAGTAGTCAGGGGAAGGGGGCCTACAATGAGCAGTTCTTC. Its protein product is CASSQGKGAYNEQFF.

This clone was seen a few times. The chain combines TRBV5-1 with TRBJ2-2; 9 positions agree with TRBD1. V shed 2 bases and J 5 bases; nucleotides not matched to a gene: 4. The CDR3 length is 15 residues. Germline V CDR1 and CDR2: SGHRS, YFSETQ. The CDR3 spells CASSFGTGNTGELFF. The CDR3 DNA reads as TGCGCCAGCAGCTTCGGGACAGGGAATACCGGGGAGCTGTTTTTT.

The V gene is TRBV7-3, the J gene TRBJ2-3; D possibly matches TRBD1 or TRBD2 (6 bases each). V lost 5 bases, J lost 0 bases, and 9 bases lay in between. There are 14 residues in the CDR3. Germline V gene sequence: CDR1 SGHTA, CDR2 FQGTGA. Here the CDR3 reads CASSPGASTDTQYF. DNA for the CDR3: TGTGCCAGCAGCCCGGGGGCCAGCACAGATACGCAGTATTTT.

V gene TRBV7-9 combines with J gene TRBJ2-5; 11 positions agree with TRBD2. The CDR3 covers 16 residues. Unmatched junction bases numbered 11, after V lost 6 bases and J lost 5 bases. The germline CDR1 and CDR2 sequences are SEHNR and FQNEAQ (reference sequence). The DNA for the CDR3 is TGTGCCAGCAGTCTCGGGACTAGCGGCGCTTCCGAGACCCAGTACTTC. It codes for CASSLGTSGASETQYF.